This T cell receptor (beta chain) emerged from a study of T cell changes during pregnancy in multiple sclerosis. The CDR3 is 14 residues long. Germline V gives CDR1 SEHNR, CDR2 FQNEAQ (reference sequence). V was pared by 3 bases and J by 1 base, with 8 bases between. TCRdb's table, derived via immunoSEQ multiplex PCR, lists solely in-frame clones and lacks some. This sample has over 80,000 clones, with 90% found just once. The origin of this receptor is a female donor in good health, enrolled as a control in a pregnancy study. The sample was peripheral blood, taken in the second trimester of pregnancy. The gene calls are TRBV7-9 and TRBJ2-3; a possible D gene is TRBD2 (5 bases). Here the CDR3 reads CASSFSSRTDTQYF. The CDR3 coding sequence is TGTGCCAGCAGCTTTTCTAGCCGCACAGATACGCAGTATTTT.